The sequence of this TCR beta chain was determined in a study of T cells in Graves' hyperthyroidism and ophthalmopathy. It was RNA transcripts that yielded the amplified TCR beta CDR3 regions. HTBI primers were the set used in a first-round RT-PCR of the TCR CDR3. TCRdb fed the multiplex PCR reads into MiXCR, producing one record per CDR3 protein. There are around 350,000 distinct CDR3 sequences in the sample; about 13% occur only once, and 9.2% lies in the top ten. This clonotype was recorded many times. Hyperthyroidism of Graves' type that showed no ophthalmopathy progression within 18 months was stable. Between the trimmed V and J ends, which lost 3 bases and 2 bases, there was a span of 8 bases. The CDR3 is 14 amino acids. Looked up from germline, CDR1 is SNHLY and CDR2 is FYNNEI.

The TCR originated in a woman under 30 with Graves' hyperthyroidism. V and J are TRBV2 and TRBJ1-5; no clear D. The specimen sequenced was blood. CDR3 amino acids: CASSDGWGNQPQHF. The CDR3 coding sequence is TGTGCCAGCAGTGACGGGTGGGGCAATCAGCCCCAGCATTTT.